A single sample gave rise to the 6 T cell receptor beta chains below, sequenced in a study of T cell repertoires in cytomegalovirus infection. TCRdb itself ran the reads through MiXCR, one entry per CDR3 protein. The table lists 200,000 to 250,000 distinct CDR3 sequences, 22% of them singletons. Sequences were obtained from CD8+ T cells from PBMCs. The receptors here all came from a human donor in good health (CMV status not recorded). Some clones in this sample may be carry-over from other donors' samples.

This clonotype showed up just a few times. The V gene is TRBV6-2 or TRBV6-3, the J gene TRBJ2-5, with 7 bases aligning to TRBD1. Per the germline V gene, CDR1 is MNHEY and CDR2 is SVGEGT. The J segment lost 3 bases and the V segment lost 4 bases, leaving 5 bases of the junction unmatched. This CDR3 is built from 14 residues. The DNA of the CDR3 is TGTGCCAGCAGTTTCCGGGACAGAAAAGAGACCCAGTACTTC. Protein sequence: CASSFRDRKETQYF.

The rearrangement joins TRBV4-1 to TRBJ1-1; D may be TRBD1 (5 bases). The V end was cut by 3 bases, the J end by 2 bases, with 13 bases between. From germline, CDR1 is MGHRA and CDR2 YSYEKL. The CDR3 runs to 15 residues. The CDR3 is CASSHGEQANTEAFF. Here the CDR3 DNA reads TGCGCCAGCAGCCACGGTGAACAGGCAAACACTGAAGCTTTCTTT.

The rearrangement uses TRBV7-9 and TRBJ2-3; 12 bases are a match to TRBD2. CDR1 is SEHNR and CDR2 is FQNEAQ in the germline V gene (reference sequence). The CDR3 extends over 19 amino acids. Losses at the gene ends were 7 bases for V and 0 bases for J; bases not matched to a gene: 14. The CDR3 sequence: CASNFASGLAGTSTDTQYF. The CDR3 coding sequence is TGTGCCAGCAACTTCGCCTCCGGACTAGCGGGGACTAGCACAGATACGCAGTATTTT.

The CDR3: CASGPQGHPRDTQYF. The CDR3 DNA reads TGTGCCAGCGGTCCCCAGGGACACCCCCGCGATACGCAGTATTTT. This sequence joins TRBV12-3 or TRBV12-4 and TRBJ2-3, with D possibly being TRBD1 (6 bases). The V end lost 8 bases, the J end lost 6 bases, and 21 bases lay between the germline ends. CDR3 size: 15 residues.

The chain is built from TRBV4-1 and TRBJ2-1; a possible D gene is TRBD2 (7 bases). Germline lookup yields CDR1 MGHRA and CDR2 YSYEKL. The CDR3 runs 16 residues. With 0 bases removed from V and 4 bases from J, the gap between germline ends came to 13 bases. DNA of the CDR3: TGCGCCAGCAGCCAAGATCCGGGGGGCGCATACAATGAGCAGTTCTTC. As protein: CASSQDPGGAYNEQFF.

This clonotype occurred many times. In DNA form, the CDR3 reads TGCAGTACCGAGACTAGCGGGGAGTACAATGAGCAGTTCTTC. It encodes CSTETSGEYNEQFF. V is TRBV20-1 and J is TRBJ2-1, with TRBD2 matching over 11 bases. Germline CDR1 is DFQATT and CDR2 is SNEGSKA (reference sequence). The CDR3 totals 14 residues. The V segment lost 8 bases and the J segment 4 bases; nucleotides outside the gene matches: 7.